This TCR beta chain was sequenced during a study of T cells in Graves' hyperthyroidism and ophthalmopathy. TCR beta CDR3 regions were amplified from RNA. HTBI primers drove first-round RT-PCR of the TCR CDR3. TCRdb passed the multiplex PCR reads through MiXCR, listing each CDR3 protein once. The sample yields 300,000 to 500,000 distinct CDR3 sequences, roughly 13% seen once. The CDR3 is made up of 13 amino acids. The J segment lost 6 bases and the V segment lost 0 bases, leaving 2 bases of the junction unmatched. CDR1 is SGHVS and CDR2 is FNYEAQ in the germline V gene. Those patients with uncontrolled infection, other autoimmune disease, pregnancy or lactation were excluded. The study based diagnoses on clinical symptoms, serum thyroxine and TRAb, thyroid ultrasound and orbital computed tomography.

The chain links TRBV7-6 to TRBJ2-7, with 7 positions matching TRBD1. The TCR originated in a middle-aged man with Graves' ophthalmopathy. The material sequenced was blood. The CDR3 protein is CASSLATGVEQYF. The DNA of the CDR3 is TGTGCCAGCAGCTTAGCAACAGGGGTCGAGCAGTACTTC. The entire variable domain, with the rest obtained from reference TRBV7-6 and TRBJ2-7, is as follows: GAGVSQSPRYKVTKRGQDVALRCDPISGHVSLYWYRQALGQGPEFLTYFNYEAQQDKSGLPNDRFSAERPEGSISTLTIQRTEQRDSAMYRCASSLATGVEQYFGPGTRLTVT.